This T cell receptor (beta chain) derives from a study of PD-1 blockade in classical Hodgkin lymphoma. Study-level background: The nivolumab dose that patients received was 3 mg/kg, given intravenously every 2 weeks. Study-level findings and limits: Relapsed/refractory patients reportedly had lower baseline diversity than newly diagnosed patients. With CD4+ cells, TCR diversity rose significantly by C4D1, but not with CD8+ cells.

The repertoire was sequenced with immunoSEQ multiplex PCR; TCRdb's copy has only in-frame clones and lacks some. The table records about 49,000 clones, roughly 89% of them present only once. Indicated time point: cycle 4 day 1 (C4D1), after less than seven weeks of nivolumab. There was relapse after autologous stem cell transplantation in every patient, and there was variation in brentuximab vedotin exposure. Best outcomes ranged across complete response, partial response and progressive disease. This clone was recorded once. Its antigen is not identified. The specimen was peripheral blood mononuclear cells (PBMCs), collected before the fourth cycle of nivolumab. This clonotype was sampled from a human donor with classical Hodgkin lymphoma.

CDR3 nucleotide sequence: TGCGCCAGCAGCCAAGAGGTCGGTAATGAGCAGTTCTTC. Translated: CASSQEVGNEQFF. The chain is built from TRBV4-1 and TRBJ2-1; D is unclear. The V end was cut by 0 bases, the J end by 7 bases, with 7 bases between. The CDR3 is 13 residues long. CDR1 MGHRA and CDR2 YSYEKL come from the germline V gene.